This T cell receptor (beta chain) was obtained from a study of glioma-infiltrating T cells after dendritic cell vaccination. Across the study: Between about 2003 and 2013, patients got autologous tumor lysate-pulsed dendritic cell vaccines. Monocyte-derived dendritic cells, cultured six to seven days with IL-4 and GM-CSF, were pulsed with autologous tumor lysate.

Trimming at V came to 2 bases and at J to 6 bases, leaving 10 bases not matched to a gene. The CDR3 runs to 16 residues. Germline-derived CDR1 and CDR2 are MGHRA and YSYEKL. Measured with immunoSEQ multiplex PCR; TCRdb has only the in-frame clones, and not every one. The table records fewer than 85,000 clones, approximately 80% of them present only once. The sequenced sample was blood, obtained before dendritic cell vaccination. The clonotype comes from a human donor with glioblastoma. V and J are TRBV4-1 and TRBJ1-2; 9 bases are shared with TRBD1. The CDR3 region has the DNA TGCGCCAGCAGCCAATCTTCCGGGACAGGGCGGGATGGCTACACCTTC. Translation: CASSQSSGTGRDGYTF.